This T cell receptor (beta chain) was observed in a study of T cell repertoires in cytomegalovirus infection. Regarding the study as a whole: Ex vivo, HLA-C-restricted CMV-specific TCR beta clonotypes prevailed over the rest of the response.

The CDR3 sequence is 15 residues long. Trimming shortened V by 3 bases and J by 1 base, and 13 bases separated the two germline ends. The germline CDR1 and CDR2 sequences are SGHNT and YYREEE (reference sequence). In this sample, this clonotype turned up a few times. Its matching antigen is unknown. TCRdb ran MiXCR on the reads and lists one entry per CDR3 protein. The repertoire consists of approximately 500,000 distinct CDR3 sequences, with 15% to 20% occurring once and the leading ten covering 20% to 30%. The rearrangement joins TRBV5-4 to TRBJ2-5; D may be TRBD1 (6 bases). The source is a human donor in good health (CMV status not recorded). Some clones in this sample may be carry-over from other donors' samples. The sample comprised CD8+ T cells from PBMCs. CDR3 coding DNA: TGTGCCAGCAGCTCCCCTACAGGGCTCCAAGAGACCCAGTACTTC. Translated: CASSSPTGLQETQYF.